The rows below give T cell receptor beta chains drawn from one sample of a study. TCRdb reanalysed the 5' RACE reads using MiXCR and keeps one entry per CDR3 protein. The data show just under 65,000 distinct CDR3 sequences, approximately 22% seen once. Specimen: memory CD4+ T cells sorted from a lymph node. All receptors derive from a female donor with breast cancer. CDR3s include the opening cysteine and the closing phenylalanine or tryptophan. The order of the fields is V gene, J gene, CDR3 protein.

TRBV6-5	TRBJ2-5	CASSFGTSEIGTQYF
TRBV7-2	TRBJ1-5	CASSFETNQPQHF
TRBV20-1	TRBJ2-7	CSAPKDRVSYEQYF
TRBV9	TRBJ2-3	CASSVQGAGTDAQYF
TRBV5-1	TRBJ1-2	CASSLAGQFGGYTF
TRBV24-1	TRBJ2-1	CATSGGQYNEQFF
TRBV11-1	TRBJ2-6	CASSTPGQGIQSGANVLTF
TRBV5-4	TRBJ2-3	CASSPAEGGDTQYF
TRBV12-3/TRBV12-4	TRBJ2-5	CASSLAGVEETQYF
TRBV7-2	TRBJ1-3	CASSSQGWGNTIYF
TRBV20-1	TRBJ2-1	CSASKLAGGDEQFF
TRBV28	TRBJ2-1	CASNLPSSGSNEQFF
TRBV7-9	TRBJ1-2	CASSLKPGAGYTF
TRBV27	TRBJ1-4	CASSLSLKLGGEKLFF
TRBV11-2	TRBJ1-2	CASSLDGGRGPYGYTF
TRBV20-1	TRBJ2-7	CSAPRRPDWGYEQYF
TRBV5-1	TRBJ1-1	CASSLGQRAFF
TRBV24-1	TRBJ1-1	CATSAQGSFPAFF
TRBV6-5	TRBJ2-6	CASSYSRDRVSGANVLTF
TRBV7-9	TRBJ2-7	CASSYPGTYPYEQYF
TRBV5-1	TRBJ2-3	CASSLATTSTDTQYF
TRBV28	TRBJ2-5	CASSPTGTGGLETQYF
TRBV5-1	TRBJ1-5	CASSPTGDLNQPQHF
TRBV7-9	TRBJ1-4	CASSQQGRANEKLFF
TRBV12-3/TRBV12-4	TRBJ2-7	CASSTIRSSYEQYF
TRBV7-9	TRBJ2-1	CASSLEGGGEQFF
TRBV6-6	TRBJ2-1	CASSGLLAGRFNEQFF
TRBV5-6	TRBJ2-5	CASKGKVGETQYF
TRBV7-9	TRBJ1-2	CASSKPPGQWWTF
TRBV4-2	TRBJ2-3	CASSQPLAGVPADTQYF
TRBV7-2	TRBJ1-1	CASSSFMNTEAFF
TRBV20-1	TRBJ2-7	CSGFPGTSASYEQYF
TRBV7-2	TRBJ2-5	CASSLDPQETQYF
TRBV4-2	TRBJ1-6	CASSRGQGDSPLHF
TRBV6-1	TRBJ2-5	CAVPVSSARRETQYF
TRBV3-1	TRBJ2-3	CASSPSTGGADTQYF
TRBV11-3	TRBJ2-2	CASSLTSGGATGELFF
TRBV5-1	TRBJ2-5	CASSQDRGTKETQYF
TRBV6-6	TRBJ2-5	CASKDLGTDQETQYF
TRBV28	TRBJ2-7	CASTRGTYEQYF
TRBV5-1	TRBJ2-2	CASSLDRLNTGELFF
TRBV29-1	TRBJ2-1	CSVAPGTSGSNEQFF
TRBV7-2	TRBJ2-2	CASSGSGGAVGELFF
TRBV7-9	TRBJ2-3	CASSSFRGGFTDTQYF
TRBV6-5	TRBJ2-3	CASSPLGRGETDTQYF
TRBV7-9	TRBJ1-5	CASSLDGPTNQPQHF
TRBV7-3	TRBJ1-1	CVSSSQEGTEAFF
TRBV20-1	TRBJ2-2	CSARRWGLAGTGELFF
TRBV11-2	TRBJ2-2	CASRRRDRFSQELFF
TRBV12-3/TRBV12-4	TRBJ2-1	CASRASGINEQFF
TRBV7-9	TRBJ1-2	CASNRSGQGGDGYTF